Listed below are T cell receptor beta chains from one sample, sequenced in a study of blood T cell repertoires in COVID-19. Some clones are missing from TCRdb's copy, which holds only in-frame ones; the method was immunoSEQ multiplex PCR. Of hundreds of thousands of clones in the sample, approximately 85% were seen once. The sequenced sample consisted of peripheral blood. These receptors came from a woman in her seventies with acute or convalescent COVID-19. Each CDR3 is given with its conserved first and last residue. A D gene is named only where the DNA matches it firmly. Not every row has a clone size; where given, it reads once, few, many or a size class.

v_call: TRBV6-5; clone_size: .; d_call: TRBD1; j_call: TRBJ1-1; cdr3_aa: CASSYSRGGAEAFF; cdr3_nt: TGTGCCAGCAGTTACTCCCGAGGGGGCGCTGAAGCTTTCTTT
v_call: TRBV27; clone_size: .; d_call: TRBD1; j_call: TRBJ2-1; cdr3_aa: CASRKILDRSGYNEQFF; cdr3_nt: TGTGCCAGCAGAAAAATCCTGGACAGGTCCGGATACAATGAGCAGTTCTTC
v_call: TRBV5-1; clone_size: .; d_call: .; j_call: TRBJ1-2; cdr3_aa: CASSPSGTSDGYTF; cdr3_nt: TGCGCCAGCAGCCCCTCCGGGACATCGGATGGCTACACCTTC
v_call: TRBV21-1; clone_size: .; d_call: .; j_call: TRBJ1-1; cdr3_aa: CASSKEVRQGGLKTEAFF; cdr3_nt: TGTGCCAGCAGCAAAGAAGTTCGGCAGGGGGGTCTTAAGACTGAAGCTTTCTTT
v_call: TRBV9; clone_size: .; d_call: TRBD1; j_call: TRBJ2-7; cdr3_aa: CASSPGQGAYEQYF; cdr3_nt: TGTGCCAGCAGCCCCGGACAGGGGGCCTACGAGCAGTACTTC
v_call: TRBV3-1/TRBV3-2; clone_size: .; d_call: TRBD1; j_call: TRBJ2-5; cdr3_aa: CASRGTGNQETQYF; cdr3_nt: TGTGCCAGCAGGGGGACAGGGAACCAAGAGACCCAGTACTTC
v_call: TRBV7-9; clone_size: .; d_call: TRBD1; j_call: TRBJ1-5; cdr3_aa: CASSSADRDHQPQHF; cdr3_nt: TGTGCCAGCAGCTCAGCGGACAGGGATCATCAGCCCCAGCATTTT
v_call: TRBV5-1; clone_size: .; d_call: TRBD1; j_call: TRBJ2-7; cdr3_aa: CASSGDSDRGGEQYF; cdr3_nt: TGCGCCAGCAGCGGAGACTCGGACAGGGGGGGCGAGCAGTACTTC
v_call: TRBV2; clone_size: once; d_call: .; j_call: TRBJ1-5; cdr3_aa: CASRRGGQFYSNQPQHF; cdr3_nt: TGTGCCAGCAGGCGGGGAGGGCAGTTCTATAGCAATCAGCCCCAGCATTTT
v_call: TRBV5-1; clone_size: .; d_call: .; j_call: TRBJ2-3; cdr3_aa: CASSLGTSTDTQYF; cdr3_nt: TGCGCCAGCAGCTTGGGTACTAGCACAGATACGCAGTATTTT
v_call: TRBV2; clone_size: .; d_call: TRBD1; j_call: TRBJ2-3; cdr3_aa: CASSPRDRVPDTQYF; cdr3_nt: TGTGCCAGCAGTCCCCGGGACAGGGTCCCAGATACGCAGTATTTT
v_call: TRBV19; clone_size: .; d_call: TRBD1; j_call: TRBJ1-5; cdr3_aa: CASSIRQGSNQPQHF; cdr3_nt: TGTGCCAGTAGTATTCGACAGGGAAGCAATCAGCCCCAGCATTTT
v_call: TRBV6-5; clone_size: .; d_call: .; j_call: TRBJ1-1; cdr3_aa: CASSALGGKNTEAFF; cdr3_nt: TGTGCCAGCAGCGCACTGGGAGGTAAGAACACTGAAGCTTTCTTT
v_call: TRBV7-9; clone_size: .; d_call: .; j_call: TRBJ1-6; cdr3_aa: CASSLGRGSYNSPLHF; cdr3_nt: TGTGCCAGCAGCTTAGGCAGGGGCTCCTATAATTCACCCCTCCACTTT
v_call: TRBV6-5; clone_size: .; d_call: TRBD1; j_call: TRBJ2-7; cdr3_aa: CASSYSRQGVSEQYF; cdr3_nt: TGTGCCAGCAGTTACTCCAGACAGGGGGTGAGCGAGCAGTACTTC
v_call: TRBV4-2; clone_size: .; d_call: TRBD2; j_call: TRBJ2-2; cdr3_aa: CASSQDRGGGELFF; cdr3_nt: TGTGCCAGCAGCCAAGACCGGGGGGGCGGGGAGCTGTTTTTT
v_call: TRBV7-9; clone_size: .; d_call: .; j_call: TRBJ1-5; cdr3_aa: CASSLTAFNSNQPQHF; cdr3_nt: TGTGCCAGCAGCTTGACAGCCTTCAATAGCAATCAGCCCCAGCATTTT
v_call: TRBV5-1; clone_size: few; d_call: TRBD1; j_call: TRBJ2-5; cdr3_aa: CASSYRQGRETQYF; cdr3_nt: TGCGCCAGCAGCTACAGACAGGGACGGGAGACCCAGTACTTC
v_call: TRBV11-3; clone_size: .; d_call: .; j_call: TRBJ2-3; cdr3_aa: CASSLGTRTTDTQYF; cdr3_nt: TGTGCCAGCAGCTTAGGGACACGGACCACAGATACGCAGTATTTT
v_call: TRBV6-1; clone_size: .; d_call: TRBD1; j_call: TRBJ1-2; cdr3_aa: CASSEQGGYGYTF; cdr3_nt: TGTGCCAGCAGTGAACAGGGGGGCTATGGCTACACCTTC
v_call: TRBV5-4; clone_size: .; d_call: .; j_call: TRBJ1-2; cdr3_aa: CASSARGNYGYTF; cdr3_nt: TGTGCCAGCAGCGCCAGGGGAAACTATGGCTACACCTTC
v_call: TRBV15; clone_size: .; d_call: TRBD2; j_call: TRBJ2-3; cdr3_aa: CATSFPGLVTDTQYF; cdr3_nt: TGTGCCACCAGCTTTCCGGGACTAGTGACAGATACGCAGTATTTT
v_call: TRBV19; clone_size: .; d_call: TRBD2; j_call: TRBJ2-1; cdr3_aa: CATTTSGGPQGYNEQFF; cdr3_nt: TGTGCCACCACGACTAGCGGGGGACCTCAGGGTTACAATGAGCAGTTCTTC
v_call: TRBV19; clone_size: .; d_call: TRBD1; j_call: TRBJ1-6; cdr3_aa: CASSIGDRANSPLHF; cdr3_nt: TGTGCCAGTAGTATTGGGGACAGGGCAAACTCACCCCTCCACTTT
v_call: TRBV4-1; clone_size: .; d_call: .; j_call: TRBJ1-5; cdr3_aa: CASSQEGTAGGSNQPQHF; cdr3_nt: TGCGCCAGCAGCCAAGAAGGGACCGCCGGGGGTAGCAATCAGCCCCAGCATTTT
v_call: TRBV10-3; clone_size: .; d_call: .; j_call: TRBJ2-3; cdr3_aa: CAAQELPRADTQYF; cdr3_nt: TGTGCCGCACAGGAGCTGCCCCGCGCAGATACGCAGTATTTT
v_call: TRBV7-8; clone_size: .; d_call: TRBD2; j_call: TRBJ2-7; cdr3_aa: CASSLVSGGSYEQYF; cdr3_nt: TGTGCCAGCAGCTTAGTATCGGGGGGATCCTACGAGCAGTACTTC
v_call: TRBV19; clone_size: .; d_call: .; j_call: TRBJ1-2; cdr3_aa: CASSIVAANYGYTF; cdr3_nt: TGTGCCAGTAGTATAGTGGCGGCTAACTATGGCTACACCTTC
v_call: TRBV24-1; clone_size: .; d_call: .; j_call: TRBJ2-2; cdr3_aa: CATSDFRGTANANTGELFF; cdr3_nt: TGTGCCACCAGTGATTTCCGGGGGACGGCAAACGCGAACACCGGGGAGCTGTTTTTT
v_call: TRBV7-8; clone_size: .; d_call: TRBD1; j_call: TRBJ1-2; cdr3_aa: CASSLVQGVGYTF; cdr3_nt: TGTGCCAGCAGCTTAGTCCAGGGGGTGGGCTACACCTTC
v_call: TRBV18; clone_size: .; d_call: TRBD1; j_call: TRBJ1-5; cdr3_aa: CASSPQGAGNQPQHF; cdr3_nt: TGTGCCAGCTCACCACAGGGGGCAGGCAATCAGCCCCAGCATTTT
v_call: TRBV5-1; clone_size: many; d_call: .; j_call: TRBJ1-1; cdr3_aa: CASSSSLGLSTEAFF; cdr3_nt: TGCGCCAGCAGCTCGTCCCTGGGGCTGAGCACTGAAGCTTTCTTT
v_call: TRBV3-1/TRBV3-2; clone_size: .; d_call: .; j_call: TRBJ2-1; cdr3_aa: CASSQSGGDEQFF; cdr3_nt: TGTGCCAGCAGCCAATCCGGGGGTGATGAGCAGTTCTTC
v_call: TRBV7-2; clone_size: .; d_call: .; j_call: TRBJ2-1; cdr3_aa: CASSLDRVMYNEQFF; cdr3_nt: TGTGCCAGCAGCTTAGACAGGGTAATGTACAATGAGCAGTTCTTC
v_call: TRBV28; clone_size: .; d_call: TRBD1; j_call: TRBJ1-2; cdr3_aa: CASSSPSPGQIYGYTF; cdr3_nt: TGTGCCAGCAGTTCCCCGAGCCCGGGACAGATTTATGGCTACACCTTC
v_call: TRBV21-1; clone_size: .; d_call: .; j_call: TRBJ1-1; cdr3_aa: CASPPLVTEAFF; cdr3_nt: TGTGCCAGTCCCCCTCTAGTTACTGAAGCTTTCTTT
v_call: TRBV7-2; clone_size: .; d_call: .; j_call: TRBJ1-1; cdr3_aa: CASSLLGVLGTEAFF; cdr3_nt: TGTGCCAGCAGCCTTCTCGGGGTGCTGGGCACTGAAGCTTTCTTT
v_call: TRBV25-1; clone_size: .; d_call: TRBD1; j_call: TRBJ1-1; cdr3_aa: CASHQTGKRSEAFF; cdr3_nt: TGTGCCAGCCATCAGACAGGGAAAAGATCTGAAGCTTTCTTT
v_call: TRBV18; clone_size: .; d_call: .; j_call: TRBJ1-2; cdr3_aa: CASSPNAGVPETYTF; cdr3_nt: TGTGCCAGCTCACCCAATGCCGGGGTTCCCGAAACCTACACCTTC
v_call: TRBV5-6; clone_size: few; d_call: .; j_call: TRBJ1-5; cdr3_aa: CASSSPGGNQPQHF; cdr3_nt: TGTGCCAGCAGCTCGCCGGGGGGCAATCAGCCCCAGCATTTT
v_call: TRBV5-1; clone_size: .; d_call: .; j_call: TRBJ1-2; cdr3_aa: CASSLAGDQYGYTF; cdr3_nt: TGCGCCAGCAGCTTGGCAGGGGACCAGTATGGCTACACCTTC
v_call: TRBV20-1; clone_size: .; d_call: .; j_call: TRBJ1-2; cdr3_aa: CSASPGAMVGYTF; cdr3_nt: TGCAGTGCTAGTCCCGGAGCTATGGTCGGCTACACCTTC
v_call: TRBV30; clone_size: .; d_call: .; j_call: TRBJ1-5; cdr3_aa: CAWSVQGNQPQHF; cdr3_nt: TGTGCCTGGAGTGTACAGGGCAATCAGCCCCAGCATTTT
v_call: TRBV4-3; clone_size: .; d_call: .; j_call: TRBJ1-1; cdr3_aa: CASSQSSQGNTEAFF; cdr3_nt: TGCGCCAGCAGCCAATCCTCCCAGGGGAACACTGAAGCTTTCTTT
v_call: TRBV28; clone_size: .; d_call: .; j_call: TRBJ1-1; cdr3_aa: CASSLPQRTEAFF; cdr3_nt: TGTGCCAGCAGTTTACCTCAGAGGACTGAAGCTTTCTTT
v_call: TRBV11-2; clone_size: .; d_call: .; j_call: TRBJ1-5; cdr3_aa: CASSYQGSNQPQHF; cdr3_nt: TGTGCCAGCAGCTATCAGGGGAGCAATCAGCCCCAGCATTTT
v_call: TRBV25-1; clone_size: .; d_call: .; j_call: TRBJ1-2; cdr3_aa: CASSSRSTGVNYGYTF; cdr3_nt: TGTGCCAGCAGTAGCCGTTCGACAGGCGTTAACTATGGCTACACCTTC
v_call: TRBV11-2; clone_size: few; d_call: .; j_call: TRBJ2-7; cdr3_aa: CASSPLRGSYEQYF; cdr3_nt: TGTGCCAGCAGTCCTCTGAGGGGGAGCTACGAGCAGTACTTC
v_call: TRBV7-2; clone_size: .; d_call: TRBD1; j_call: TRBJ2-7; cdr3_aa: CASSRTGTGIYEQYF; cdr3_nt: TGTGCCAGCAGCCGTACCGGGACAGGGATCTACGAGCAGTACTTC
v_call: TRBV5-1; clone_size: .; d_call: TRBD1; j_call: TRBJ1-4; cdr3_aa: CASRSGPGQLNEKLFF; cdr3_nt: TGCGCCAGCAGGTCCGGTCCGGGACAGCTTAATGAAAAACTGTTTTTT
v_call: TRBV4-3; clone_size: .; d_call: .; j_call: TRBJ1-1; cdr3_aa: CASSQERGGSGAFF; cdr3_nt: TGCGCCAGCAGCCAGGAAAGGGGAGGGTCGGGGGCTTTCTTT